A selection of T cell receptor beta chains follows, all from one sample in a study of blood T cells in healthy people across ages. TCRdb redid the calling of the 5' RACE reads with MiXCR, one entry per CDR3 protein. Of about 1,400,000 distinct CDR3 sequences listed, approximately 59% were seen once; the top ten hold 6.5% to 8%. The material sequenced was blood. The receptor source for this set is a man between 18 and 29 years old in good health. Each CDR3 is given with its conserved first and last residue. The D gene is left open where the match is weak. Rows may omit the clone size; those that give it use once, few, many or a size class.

V	D	J	size	CDR3	DNA
TRBV12-1	.	TRBJ1-6	.	CASSLSATRGDNSPLHF	TGTGCCAGCAGCTTATCCGCGACCCGGGGTGATAATTCACCCCTCCACTTT
TRBV5-1	TRBD1	TRBJ2-5	few	CASSLGDRHRTQYF	TGCGCCAGCAGCTTGGGGGACAGACACCGGACCCAGTACTTC
TRBV10-3	.	TRBJ2-1	.	CAIADRDYNYEQFF	TGTGCCATCGCGGACAGAGACTACAACTATGAGCAGTTCTTC
TRBV29-1	TRBD1	TRBJ1-2	few	CSVADRFKDGYTF	TGCAGCGTCGCGGACAGGTTTAAGGATGGCTACACCTTC
TRBV6-4	.	TRBJ2-1	few	CASSEEVGGYNEQFF	TGTGCCAGCAGTGAAGAGGTAGGGGGGTACAATGAGCAGTTCTTC
TRBV20-1	.	TRBJ2-1	.	CSARGLGGLYDEQFF	TGCAGTGCTAGGGGGCTGGGGGGGCTATACGATGAGCAGTTCTTC
TRBV4-1	.	TRBJ2-5	.	CASSQDPLREQYF	TGCGCCAGCAGCCAAGATCCGCTTAGGGAGCAGTACTTC
TRBV13	.	TRBJ2-7	.	CASSLGGAAHEQYF	TGTGCCAGCAGCTTAGGAGGGGCGGCCCACGAGCAGTACTTC
TRBV20-1	TRBD1	TRBJ2-7	.	CSATTDRGNEQYF	TGCAGTGCTACCACCGACAGGGGTAACGAGCAGTACTTC
TRBV15	.	TRBJ1-6	.	CATSGASNSPLHF	TGTGCCACCTCAGGGGCTTCGAATTCACCCCTCCACTTT
TRBV2	TRBD1	TRBJ2-2	.	CASSLLGTVNTGELFF	TGTGCCAGCAGCCTCTTGGGGACAGTGAACACCGGGGAGCTGTTTTTT
TRBV20-1	.	TRBJ2-5	.	CSGRTQETQYF	TGCAGTGGTCGGACCCAAGAGACCCAGTACTTC
TRBV5-1	TRBD1	TRBJ2-1	.	CASSLVDREVYEQFF	TGCGCCAGCAGCTTGGTGGACAGGGAGGTTTATGAGCAGTTCTTC
TRBV25-1	.	TRBJ2-1	.	CASSYTSMSYNEQFF	TGTGCCAGCAGTTATACTAGCATGTCCTACAATGAGCAGTTCTTC
TRBV4-2	.	TRBJ2-7	.	CASSQDISGTYEQYF	TGTGCCAGCAGCCAAGATATTTCGGGGACCTACGAGCAGTACTTC
TRBV5-1	TRBD2	TRBJ2-3	once	CASKSGGTNTQYF	TGCGCCAGCAAGTCGGGAGGGACAAATACGCAGTATTTT
TRBV7-9	.	TRBJ2-3	few	CARGILGTDTQYF	TGTGCCAGAGGCATCCTCGGCACAGATACGCAGTATTTT
TRBV6-1	.	TRBJ2-4	.	CASSELDSPYF	TGTGCCAGCAGTGAATTGGACTCCCCGTACTTC
TRBV10-3	TRBD2	TRBJ2-1	few	CAISEAGESNEQFF	TGTGCCATCAGTGAAGCGGGGGAAAGCAATGAGCAGTTCTTC
TRBV2	.	TRBJ2-7	.	CASTGDGPYEQYF	TGTGCCAGCACAGGGGACGGACCCTACGAGCAGTACTTC
TRBV6-1	.	TRBJ1-5	few	CASSEFRDQPQHF	TGTGCCAGCAGCGAGTTCAGAGATCAGCCCCAGCATTTT
TRBV4-3	TRBD1	TRBJ2-1	.	CASSQDKRGLGNEQFF	TGCGCCAGCAGCCAAGATAAGAGGGGGCTAGGGAATGAGCAGTTCTTC
TRBV7-9	.	TRBJ2-4	few	CASSPRLDIQYF	TGTGCCAGTTCGCCGCGCTTGGACATTCAGTACTTC
TRBV12-3/TRBV12-4	.	TRBJ1-4	.	CASSPDGREKLFF	TGTGCCAGCAGTCCGGACGGTCGTGAAAAACTGTTTTTT
TRBV4-1	.	TRBJ2-1	few	CASSGARGWNEQFF	TGCGCCAGCAGTGGGGCGAGAGGGTGGAATGAGCAGTTCTTC
TRBV7-2	.	TRBJ2-1	.	CASSLGLPYNEQFF	TGTGCCAGCAGCTTAGGTCTCCCCTACAATGAGCAGTTCTTC
TRBV5-1	.	TRBJ2-3	.	CASSGGQTGRTDTQYF	TGCGCCAGCAGCGGTGGGCAGACGGGCAGAACAGATACGCAGTATTTT
TRBV3-1	TRBD2	TRBJ2-1	.	CASSRSLAGAHNEQFF	TGTGCCAGCAGCCGTTCACTAGCGGGAGCGCACAATGAGCAGTTCTTC
TRBV20-1	.	TRBJ1-2	.	CSAAGFRNNYGYTF	TGCAGTGCCGCCGGGTTTAGAAACAACTATGGCTACACCTTC
TRBV6-2/TRBV6-3	.	TRBJ2-3	few	CASSGGTDLYTDTQYF	TGTGCCAGCAGTGGAGGGACCGACCTTTACACAGATACGCAGTATTTT
TRBV15	.	TRBJ2-4	few	CATSRARDLAKNIQYF	TGTGCCACCAGCAGAGCCCGGGATTTAGCCAAAAACATTCAGTACTTC
TRBV7-9	TRBD1	TRBJ2-7	.	CASSADRGNHEQYF	TGTGCCAGCAGCGCTGACAGGGGAAACCACGAGCAGTACTTC
TRBV7-2	.	TRBJ2-3	.	CASSTHPGGGASDTQYF	TGTGCCAGCAGCACTCATCCGGGTGGGGGGGCGTCAGATACGCAGTATTTT
TRBV19	TRBD1	TRBJ2-7	.	CASSTDRTSYEQYF	TGTGCCAGTAGCACGGACAGGACTTCCTACGAGCAGTACTTC
TRBV25-1	.	TRBJ2-1	.	CASSSYGHTYNEQFF	TGTGCCAGCAGTTCTTATGGACATACCTACAATGAGCAGTTCTTC
TRBV7-2	TRBD1	TRBJ1-2	.	CASSPGDRVDGYTF	TGTGCCAGCAGCCCGGGGGACAGGGTTGATGGCTACACCTTC
TRBV11-3	.	TRBJ2-1	.	CASSLAAERRNEQFF	TGTGCCAGCAGCTTAGCGGCCGAGCGGAGGAATGAGCAGTTCTTC
TRBV5-1	TRBD1	TRBJ1-2	.	CASSADHDRGIGHNYGYTF	TGCGCCAGCAGCGCTGACCACGACAGGGGGATCGGCCATAACTATGGCTACACCTTC
TRBV20-1	.	TRBJ2-7	.	CSARDLTGPYEQYF	TGCAGTGCTAGAGATCTGACAGGTCCCTACGAGCAGTACTTC
TRBV5-6	.	TRBJ2-4	.	CASSFQQAKNIQYF	TGTGCCAGCAGCTTTCAACAAGCCAAAAACATTCAGTACTTC
TRBV4-3	TRBD2	TRBJ2-1	few	CASSPGGTTYNEQFF	TGCGCCAGCAGCCCGGGGGGAACTACCTACAATGAGCAGTTCTTC
TRBV29-1	.	TRBJ1-6	.	CSVDGAGSSYNSPLHF	TGCAGCGTTGACGGCGCAGGGAGCTCCTATAATTCACCCCTCCACTTT
TRBV29-1	.	TRBJ1-2	.	CMGRSGYGYTF	TGTATGGGGCGGAGCGGCTATGGCTACACCTTC
TRBV29-1	.	TRBJ2-7	few	CSVVTVLAYEQYF	TGCAGCGTTGTGACGGTCCTAGCCTACGAGCAGTACTTC
TRBV27	.	TRBJ2-6	.	CASSEVPGTGANVLTF	TGTGCCAGCAGTGAGGTTCCAGGTACTGGGGCCAACGTCCTGACTTTC
TRBV29-1	.	TRBJ2-7	.	CSVEVSGYYEQYF	TGCAGCGTTGAAGTGTCGGGCTACTACGAGCAGTACTTC